Listed below are T cell receptor beta chains from one sample, sequenced in a study of cytomegalovirus exposure and HLA in healthy donors. The method was immunoSEQ multiplex PCR; TCRdb's version includes in-frame clones alone and lacks a portion of them. The data hold 95,000 to 150,000 clones, with under 80% observed a single time. Material for sequencing was PBMCs. The receptor source for this set is a man aged 60-69 years in good health and CMV-seropositive. The CDR3 runs from the conserved cysteine through the conserved F or W. The D gene is left open where the match is weak. Part of the rows lack a size; the others show once, few, many or a class for expanded clones.

DNA	CDR3	size	V	J	D
TGTGCCAGCTGGACAGGCTCCAATCAGCCCCAGCATTTT	CASWTGSNQPQHF	NA	TRBV6-1	TRBJ1-5	TRBD1
TGCGCCAGCAGCTTGGTGGGAGGTACGGACACCGGGGAGCTGTTTTTT	CASSLVGGTDTGELFF	once	TRBV5-1	TRBJ2-2	NA
TGTGCCAGCAGTCACAGGGAGAAAGGCACTGAAGCTTTCTTT	CASSHREKGTEAFF	few	TRBV6-5	TRBJ1-1	NA
TGTGCCAGCACCCCAACGGGAACAGATACGCAGTATTTT	CASTPTGTDTQYF	NA	TRBV6-6	TRBJ2-3	NA
TGCGCCAGCAGCCTATTTTCCTACGAGCAGTACTTC	CASSLFSYEQYF	NA	TRBV5-1	TRBJ2-7	NA
TGTGCCAGCAGCCCGACCACAGGGTTTTACGAGCAGTACTTC	CASSPTTGFYEQYF	NA	TRBV6-5	TRBJ2-7	NA
TGTGCCAGCAGCTGGGGGACTAGCGGGAAACACGAGCAGTACTTC	CASSWGTSGKHEQYF	NA	TRBV11-2	TRBJ2-7	TRBD2
TGTGCTAGTGGTTTGCCCGCAGGGGGAAAGGATACGCAGTATTTT	CASGLPAGGKDTQYF	NA	TRBV12-5	TRBJ2-3	TRBD1
TGCGCCAGCAGCCAAGATAGCGGCAGCTCCTACAATGAGCAGTTCTTC	CASSQDSGSSYNEQFF	NA	TRBV4-1	TRBJ2-1	NA
TGTGCCAGCAGCTTAGAAGGAGGGGACGCCTTCAATGAAAAACTGTTTTTT	CASSLEGGDAFNEKLFF	NA	TRBV7-6	TRBJ1-4	NA
TGCGCCAGCAGCCAAGATTCAGGAAACACCATATATTTT	CASSQDSGNTIYF	NA	TRBV4-1	TRBJ1-3	NA
TGTGCCAGCACTCCGGGGGTGATACCGTACGAGCAGTACTTC	CASTPGVIPYEQYF	NA	TRBV27	TRBJ2-7	NA
TGCAGCGTCTCTAGGCCTGGGGCCAACGTCCTGACTTTC	CSVSRPGANVLTF	NA	TRBV29-1	TRBJ2-6	NA
TGTGCCAGCTCACCAGCGACAGGGGCCAACTATGGCTACACCTTC	CASSPATGANYGYTF	NA	TRBV18	TRBJ1-2	TRBD1
TGTGCCACCAGCAGTGGGGGGTTTTATGACGGTAATGAGCAGTTCTTC	CATSSGGFYDGNEQFF	NA	TRBV15	TRBJ2-1	NA
TGTGCCAGCTCACTCCTGGGACAGCTGAGCACAGATACGCAGTATTTT	CASSLLGQLSTDTQYF	NA	TRBV18	TRBJ2-3	TRBD1
TGTGCCAGCAGCTTAGCGATAATAGCGGAGCAGTTCTTC	CASSLAIIAEQFF	NA	TRBV7-6	TRBJ2-1	NA
TGTGCCAGCTCACCTCGACAGGGGTTGGGTGGCACAGATACGCAGTATTTT	CASSPRQGLGGTDTQYF	once	TRBV18	TRBJ2-3	TRBD1
TGCGCCAGCATGTCCACTAGCGGGAGGGTTGAGCAGTACTTC	CASMSTSGRVEQYF	NA	TRBV10-2	TRBJ2-7	TRBD2
TGTGCCAGCAGTGGGGAGGATTCACCCCTCCACTTT	CASSGEDSPLHF	once	TRBV2	TRBJ1-6	NA
TGTGCCAGCAGTGTTAGAAAACAAGAGACCCAGTACTTC	CASSVRKQETQYF	NA	TRBV2	TRBJ2-5	NA
TGTGCCAGCAGCCAAGATGTTGGTAGCGGGAGTAGGAATGAGCAGTTCTTC	CASSQDVGSGSRNEQFF	NA	TRBV4-2	TRBJ2-1	TRBD2
TGTGCCAGCGGCACCACCTATAATTCACCCCTCCACTTT	CASGTTYNSPLHF	NA	TRBV2	TRBJ1-6	NA
TGTGCCAGTAGCACCCCTAGCGGGGGGAACACCGGGGAGCTGTTTTTT	CASSTPSGGNTGELFF	NA	TRBV19	TRBJ2-2	TRBD2
TGCGCCAGCAGCTCCAGACAGGGGGCGTGGGAGACCCAGTACTTC	CASSSRQGAWETQYF	NA	TRBV5-1	TRBJ2-5	TRBD1
TGTGCCAGCAGCTTCCAGGACAGGAGCTCCTACGAGCAGTACTTC	CASSFQDRSSYEQYF	few	TRBV5-4	TRBJ2-7	TRBD1
TGTGCCAGCTCCTACACCGGGGGAGAGGGACTGTTTTTT	CASSYTGGEGLFF	NA	TRBV18	TRBJ1-4	NA
TGCGCCAGCAGCTTTCTTCCGAGAGAGTCCGATACGCAGTATTTT	CASSFLPRESDTQYF	NA	TRBV5-1	TRBJ2-3	NA
TGTGCTAGTGGTTTACCCCTTGGGGGCAGGAGCACTGAAGCTTTCTTT	CASGLPLGGRSTEAFF	NA	TRBV12-5	TRBJ1-1	NA
TGTGCCAGCAGCTCCCCTCGGGGGGCCTATGGCTACACCTTC	CASSSPRGAYGYTF	NA	TRBV5-6	TRBJ1-2	NA
TGTGCCAGCAGCCCCGGACTCTATAATTCACCCCTCCACTTT	CASSPGLYNSPLHF	NA	TRBV5-6	TRBJ1-6	NA
TGTGCCAGCAGCTTAGGCCGGGGACAGCTCTCGGAAAAACTGTTTTTT	CASSLGRGQLSEKLFF	NA	TRBV13	TRBJ1-4	TRBD1
TGTGCCAGCAGCTGGGACTACTCACTCTCCTACGAGCAGTACTTC	CASSWDYSLSYEQYF	few	TRBV7-8	TRBJ2-7	TRBD2
TGTGCCAGCAGTGCCAATGCAGACTCTGGAAACACCATATATTTT	CASSANADSGNTIYF	NA	TRBV6-4	TRBJ1-3	NA
TGTGCCAGCAAAGGACAGGGGTACACTGAAGCTTTCTTT	CASKGQGYTEAFF	few	TRBV6-5	TRBJ1-1	TRBD1
TGTGCCAGCAGTGCCTGGGGAGGTAGCGGTGAGCAGTTCTTC	CASSAWGGSGEQFF	NA	TRBV6-1	TRBJ2-1	NA
TGTGCCACCAGCAGATCCGGTAGCAATCAGCCCCAGCATTTT	CATSRSGSNQPQHF	few	TRBV15	TRBJ1-5	NA
TGTGCCAGCAGCCTGGGGGGCGGGGGGGTTGGCAATGAGCAGTTCTTC	CASSLGGGGVGNEQFF	NA	TRBV5-4	TRBJ2-1	TRBD2
TGTGCCATCGGGTTGGCAGGGGCTGGCTACACCTTC	CAIGLAGAGYTF	NA	TRBV10-3	TRBJ1-2	NA
TGCGCCAGCAGCCAAGTAGGAGGGGAGGACTATGGCTACACCTTC	CASSQVGGEDYGYTF	once	TRBV4-1	TRBJ1-2	NA
TGTGCCAGCAGTATCGGACAGGTGGGGGAGCAGTACTTC	CASSIGQVGEQYF	NA	TRBV27	TRBJ2-7	TRBD1
TGTGCCTGGACCACAGGGAACTATGGCTACACCTTC	CAWTTGNYGYTF	NA	TRBV30	TRBJ1-2	NA
TGCAGCGTTGAAGGACTGGAGGCTACTGGGGAGACCCAGTACTTC	CSVEGLEATGETQYF	NA	TRBV29-1	TRBJ2-5	NA
TGTGCCAGCAGTGCCCAATCAAGAACTATCGGCTACACCTTC	CASSAQSRTIGYTF	NA	TRBV2	TRBJ1-2	NA
TGTGCCAGCAGCCAACCTCAGGGGAAACAGCCCCAGCATTTT	CASSQPQGKQPQHF	NA	TRBV21-1	TRBJ1-5	NA
TGCAGCGTTGAATGGGCAGGGACAGATACGCAGTATTTT	CSVEWAGTDTQYF	NA	TRBV29-1	TRBJ2-3	NA
TGTGCCACCAGCATGACGATTAGGACTAGCGGCTACAATGAGCAGTTCTTC	CATSMTIRTSGYNEQFF	NA	TRBV15	TRBJ2-1	TRBD2
TGCGCCAGCGCGCTCCAAGGGGTCTACCACACAGATACGCAGTATTTT	CASALQGVYHTDTQYF	NA	TRBV5-1	TRBJ2-3	NA
TGCGCCAGCAGTAGGGGACAGGGCTACGAGCAGTACTTC	CASSRGQGYEQYF	NA	TRBV10-1	TRBJ2-7	TRBD1
TGTGCCAGCAGCACCGGTTCGTGGGCTTTCTTT	CASSTGSWAFF	NA	TRBV7-9	TRBJ1-1	NA
TGTGCCAGCGAGGCGGGAAACACCATATATTTT	CASEAGNTIYF	NA	TRBV6-5	TRBJ1-3	NA
TGTGCCTGGACCAATCGACTGATGAACACTGAAGCTTTCTTT	CAWTNRLMNTEAFF	once	TRBV30	TRBJ1-1	NA
TGTGCCATCAGCTCGGGACAGGGTGGGGAGACCCAGTACTTC	CAISSGQGGETQYF	once	TRBV10-3	TRBJ2-5	TRBD1
TGTGCCAGCGCGTACAGCTCCTACGAGCAGTACTTC	CASAYSSYEQYF	few	TRBV2	TRBJ2-7	NA
TGTGCCAGCAGCCCCGGGACAGTGGCCTACGAGCAGTACTTC	CASSPGTVAYEQYF	few	TRBV9	TRBJ2-7	TRBD1
TGTGCCAGCTGCCCCACACTGGGGGGAGGCTACACCTTC	CASCPTLGGGYTF	NA	TRBV6-5	TRBJ1-2	NA
TGCGCCAGCAGCTTGTTGCGGACAGGGGATGGGGCCAACGTCCTGACTTTC	CASSLLRTGDGANVLTF	NA	TRBV5-1	TRBJ2-6	TRBD1